These T cell receptor beta chains were read from a single sample in a study of Graves' ophthalmopathy and Graves' hyperthyroidism. TCRdb analysed the multiplex PCR reads with MiXCR anew, one entry per CDR3 protein. This table holds around 1,000,000 distinct CDR3 sequences, about 40% found once. The specimen sequenced was peripheral blood or thyroid tissue (not recorded which). Source of these receptors: an adult man with Graves' hyperthyroidism. The CDR3 runs from the conserved cysteine through the conserved F or W. Each record gives: V gene, clone size, J gene, D gene, CDR3 protein, CDR3 DNA. The D gene is left open where the match is weak. Where a row states a size, it is once, few, many or the class of an expanded clone; other rows omit it.

TRBV7-6,.,TRBJ2-5,.,CASSPRTGMYQETQYF,TGTGCCAGCAGCCCCCGAACAGGGATGTACCAAGAGACCCAGTACTTC
TRBV25-1,.,TRBJ2-7,TRBD1,CASSARGGQASYEQYF,TGTGCCAGCAGTGCTAGAGGGGGACAGGCCTCCTACGAGCAGTACTTC
TRBV19,.,TRBJ1-5,.,CASTPGHSVGQPQHF,TGTGCCAGTACCCCGGGACATTCGGTCGGTCAGCCCCAGCATTTT
TRBV18,.,TRBJ1-1,.,CASSPSAAAFF,TGTGCCAGCTCACCAAGCGCGGCAGCTTTCTTT
TRBV6-5,.,TRBJ1-6,TRBD1,CASSYSMSRQGPEANSPLHF,TGTGCCAGCAGTTACTCGATGTCAAGACAGGGACCCGAGGCTAATTCACCCCTCCACTTT
TRBV12-3/TRBV12-4,many,TRBJ1-6,TRBD1,CASSLYRGNSPLHF,TGTGCCAGCAGTTTATACAGGGGTAATTCACCCCTCCACTTT
TRBV29-1,.,TRBJ2-7,TRBD1,CSVGADRAKPSFSYEQYF,TGCAGCGTTGGGGCGGACAGGGCTAAGCCTAGCTTTTCCTACGAGCAGTACTTC
TRBV9,many,TRBJ1-1,.,CASSETLTAANTEAFF,TGTGCCAGCAGCGAGACCCTGACAGCAGCGAACACTGAAGCTTTCTTT
TRBV20-1,many,TRBJ1-1,.,CSASHPDNTEAFF,TGCAGTGCTAGTCACCCGGATAACACTGAAGCTTTCTTT
TRBV6-5,.,TRBJ1-1,.,CASSLHLRGARRTEAFF,TGTGCCAGCAGCCTACACCTACGGGGGGCGCGTCGCACTGAAGCTTTCTTT
TRBV7-9,.,TRBJ1-2,.,CASSLVGATAYGYTF,TGTGCCAGCAGCTTAGTAGGGGCAACCGCCTATGGCTACACCTTC
TRBV29-1,.,TRBJ1-1,.,CSVDGNSGNTEAFF,TGCAGCGTTGACGGGAACTCTGGAAACACTGAAGCTTTCTTT
TRBV19,few,TRBJ2-7,.,CASSITDTYEQYF,TGTGCCAGTAGTATCACCGATACCTACGAGCAGTACTTC
TRBV7-2,.,TRBJ2-7,TRBD1,CASRSGQGSQQYF,TGTGCCAGCAGATCTGGACAGGGAAGTCAGCAGTACTTC
TRBV7-9,.,TRBJ1-6,TRBD1,CASSLVGIPGQGSSPLHF,TGTGCCAGCAGCTTAGTTGGGATTCCGGGACAGGGGAGTTCACCCCTCCACTTT
TRBV7-2,.,TRBJ1-3,TRBD1,CASSLSGTGDVVDF,TGTGCCAGCAGCTTATCTGGGACAGGGGACGTTGTGGATTTT
TRBV12-3/TRBV12-4,few,TRBJ2-7,.,CASSPGEVEQYF,TGTGCCAGCAGTCCTGGTGAGGTCGAGCAGTACTTC
TRBV29-1,.,TRBJ1-1,.,CSVEGTINTEAFF,TGCAGCGTTGAAGGGACAATTAACACTGAAGCTTTCTTT
TRBV6-6,few,TRBJ2-7,TRBD1,CASSRQGRNEQYF,TGTGCCAGCTCACGACAGGGGAGGAACGAGCAGTACTTC
TRBV13,many,TRBJ1-2,.,CASSLLRYGYTF,TGTGCCAGCAGCTTACTCCGCTATGGCTACACCTTC
TRBV9,few,TRBJ2-7,TRBD1,CASTPEGQGDHEQYF,TGTGCCAGCACCCCCGAGGGACAGGGAGACCACGAGCAGTACTTC